The 23 T cell receptor beta chains below come from one sample, sequenced in a study of tumor-infiltrating lymphocytes in primary liver carcinoma. TCR beta cDNA came from about 500 ng total RNA, primed with a constant-region primer. Nested multiplex PCR, run for three rounds with slightly modified ARM-PCR, yielded TCR beta libraries. Researchers ran the first two PCR rounds for approximately 10 cycles each with TRBV1-TRBV30 forward primers and a C-beta reverse primer. In TCRdb, the multiplex PCR reads were re-called with MiXCR into one record per CDR3 protein. The repertoire holds some 180,000 distinct CDR3 sequences, with 50% to 75% as singletons. Unsorted whole blood served as the source of blood RNA, and germline DNA was extracted as well. The sequenced sample was peripheral blood. These receptors all come from a man in his forties or fifties with primary liver carcinoma and hepatitis B virus infection.

On this clonotype itself: A much more abundant neighbour one base away suggests this may be a read error. The chain has TRBV29-1 and TRBJ2-1; 8 nucleotides agree with TRBD1. CDR1 is SQVTM, CDR2 ANQGSEA, per germline. The CDR3 has 14 residues. The V gene end was trimmed by 4 bases and the J gene end by 13 bases; junction bases not matched to a gene: 15. This CDR3 is CSVGDRGLQETQFF. CDR3 DNA sequence: TGCAGCGTTGGTGACAGGGGCTTGCAAGAGACCCAGTTCTTC.

The chain couples TRBV7-8 to TRBJ2-5; no clear D gene. The CDR3 is made up of 13 amino acids. Deletions cut 4 bases from V and 1 base from J, with 7 bases between. Looked up from germline, CDR1 is SGHVS and CDR2 is FQNEAQ. In DNA form, the CDR3 reads TGTGCCAGCAGCTCCGGGCCCCAAGAGACCCAGTACTTC. Its translation: CASSSGPQETQYF.

The chain couples TRBV7-8 to TRBJ2-1, with unresolved D. This CDR3 contains 14 residues. The germline gives CDR1 SGHVS, CDR2 FQNEAQ. The ends were cut back, 5 bases at V and 2 bases at J, with 10 bases in the middle. The CDR3 DNA sequence: TGTGCCAGCAGCATTAACGGGCCCTACAATGAGCAGTTCTTC. As protein: CASSINGPYNEQFF.

This sequence joins TRBV6-2 or TRBV6-3 and TRBJ2-5; TRBD2 is a possible D gene (6 bases). The germline gives CDR1 MNHEY, CDR2 SVGEGT. The CDR3 consists of 14 residues. V shed 2 bases and J shed 5 bases, with 12 bases lying between them. The chain's CDR3 is CASSYPRTMETQYF. CDR3 DNA: TGTGCCAGCAGTTACCCACGGACTATGGAGACCCAGTACTTC.

This clonotype was picked up a small number of times. This sequence joins TRBV10-3 and TRBJ2-1; TRBD1 matches at 9 bases. The CDR3 covers 17 residues. CDR1 and CDR2 (germline): ENHRY, SYGVKD. V shed 3 bases and J 4 bases; nucleotides not matched to a gene: 10. The CDR3 reads CAISDRTGQGFYNEQFF. The DNA of the CDR3 is TGTGCCATCAGTGATCGGACAGGACAGGGGTTTTACAATGAGCAGTTCTTC.

This clonotype was seen a handful of times. Being one base from a much bigger clone, this may be a read error. The chain joins TRBV11-2 to TRBJ1-1, with 7 bases that match TRBD1. Germline trimming cut 2 bases from V and 3 bases from J; bases unmatched to any gene: 3. The CDR3 loop spans 14 amino acids. Germline CDR1 and CDR2: SGHAT and FQNNGV. CDR3 loop: CASSLRGLDTEAFF. In nucleotides, the CDR3 is TGTGCCAGCAGCTTAAGGGGGCTGGACACTGAAGCTTTCTTT.

V and J are TRBV4-1 and TRBJ1-6; 8 nucleotides line up with TRBD1. This CDR3 has 15 residues. Looked up from germline, CDR1 is MGHRA and CDR2 is YSYEKL. V was clipped by 5 bases and J by 8 bases; unmatched bases: 8. CDR3 protein: CASSSDRVKDSPLHF. CDR3 nucleotides: TGCGCCAGCAGCTCGGACAGGGTCAAAGATTCACCCCTCCACTTT.

With respect to this clonotype: Germline is not matched at one junction end, which may reflect a read error. The chain joins TRBV12-3 or TRBV12-4 to TRBJ2-2; 9 bases are shared with TRBD1. The CDR3 totals 15 residues. The CDR3 nucleotides read TGTGCCAGCAGGAACAGGGGGCTAGACACCGGGAAGCTGTTTTTT. Protein product: CASRNRGLDTGKLFF.

The chain's CDR3 is CASSLRLGTEAFF. For the CDR3, the DNA is TGTGCCAGCAGCTTGCGACTGGGCACTGAAGCTTTCTTT. The V and J genes are TRBV5-5 and TRBJ1-1, with D hard to call. Trimming took off 1 base at V and 4 bases at J, with 8 bases between the two ends. There are 13 residues in the CDR3. Germline CDR1 and CDR2: SGHKS and YYEKEE (reference sequence).

With respect to this clonotype: Compared with germline, one end of the junction differs, possibly owing to a read error. The V and J genes are TRBV11-2 and TRBJ2-7; tentatively, D is TRBD2 (6 bases). CDR1 SGHAT and CDR2 FQNNGV come from the germline V gene. This CDR3 has 16 amino acids. DNA of the CDR3: TGTACCAGCAGTATAGCTGGAGGAGGGAGAACCTACGAGCAGTACTTC. The encoded protein is CTSSIAGGGRTYEQYF.

This clonotype was recorded at least ten times. CDR3 residues: CASSLDLNRADTQYF. CDR3 DNA sequence: TGTGCCAGCAGCTTAGACCTAAACAGGGCAGATACGCAGTATTTT. The chain has TRBV11-2 and TRBJ2-3; D perhaps matches TRBD1 (6 bases). The V gene's germline CDR1 is SGHAT and CDR2 FQNNGV. V gave up 0 bases and J gave up 4 bases, with 11 bases separating them. The CDR3 has 15 amino acids.

As regards this clonotype: This may arise from a read error, as a much more abundant clone is one base away. The chain employs TRBV4-2 and TRBJ2-2, with D possibly being TRBD2 (6 bases). Germline V gene lookup returns CDR1 LGHNA and CDR2 YNFKEQ. The length of the CDR3 is 14 residues. Trimming left V 0 bases short and J 9 bases short, with 11 bases between. The CDR3 bases are TGTGCCAGCAGCCAAGATAGGAGGGGCCGGGAGCTGTTTTTT. It translates to CASSQDRRGRELFF.

This clonotype was seen more than once but under ten times. This chain links TRBV29-1 with TRBJ2-3; the D is unclear. Germline V gene data show CDR1 as SQVTM and CDR2 as ANQGSEA. This CDR3 is built from 14 residues. The germline V and J ends were trimmed by 3 bases and 0 bases, with 10 bases remaining between them. CDR3 in amino acids: CSVDDISSTDTQYF. Here the CDR3 DNA reads TGCAGCGTTGACGATATTTCAAGCACAGATACGCAGTATTTT.

This sequence joins TRBV4-2 and TRBJ2-3; D call uncertain. CDR3 length equals 17 residues. The V and J ends lost 4 bases and 3 bases respectively, with 20 bases between them. Germline CDR1 and CDR2: LGHNA and YNFKEQ. Here the CDR3 reads CASSRFVRLSSTDTQYF. CDR3 coding DNA: TGTGCCAGCAGCCGGTTTGTGAGACTGTCTAGTACAGATACGCAGTATTTT.

The chain joins TRBV19 to TRBJ2-1; 12 bases match TRBD1. CDR1 LNHDA and CDR2 SQIVND come from the germline V gene (reference sequence). Trimming took 3 bases from V and 5 from J; bases not matched to a gene: 5. The length of the CDR3 is 16 residues. The CDR3 loop is CASSIIRDRGHNEQFF. In DNA form, the CDR3 reads TGTGCCAGTAGTATTATCCGGGACAGGGGGCACAATGAGCAGTTCTTC.

The V and J genes are TRBV11-1 and TRBJ2-1, with TRBD2 matching 9 bases. The V gene's germline CDR1 is SGHAT and CDR2 FQDESV (reference sequence). J gave up 7 bases and V 5 bases, and 15 bases lay outside the gene matches. This CDR3 region has 17 residues. The CDR3 sequence is CASSLGLAGEFENEQFF. The CDR3 nucleotides read TGTGCCAGCAGCCTGGGACTAGCAGGAGAATTTGAGAATGAGCAGTTCTTC. The variable domain in full, with the rest retrieved from reference TRBV11-1 and TRBJ2-1, is EAEVAQSPRYKITEKSQAVAFWCDPISGHATLYWYRQILGQGPELLVQFQDESVVDDSQLPKDRFSAERLKGVDSTLKIQPAELGDSAMYLCASSLGLAGEFENEQFFGPGTRLTVL.

This clonotype was counted ten times or more. The gene calls are TRBV6-5 and TRBJ2-1; D not resolved. V was shortened by 2 bases and J by 10 bases, with 15 bases between the two germline ends. Germline V gives CDR1 MNHEY, CDR2 SVGAGI. The length of the CDR3 is 14 residues. CDR3 nucleotides: TGTGCCAGCAGTTACGCCCAGCCGGGCAGCGAGCAGTTCTTC. Residues: CASSYAQPGSEQFF.

V is TRBV7-9 and J is TRBJ2-7; no reliable D call. The CDR3 loop spans 17 amino acids. The germline V gene has CDR1 SEHNR and CDR2 FQNEAQ (reference sequence). V shed 1 base and J shed 0 bases, with 16 bases lying between them. CDR3: CASSLVPQEKGSYEQYF. The CDR3 nucleotides read TGTGCCAGCAGCTTAGTACCCCAGGAGAAAGGCTCCTACGAGCAGTACTTC.

This clonotype was seen only a few times. The J gene is TRBJ2-3, the V gene TRBV6-2 or TRBV6-3; 13 nucleotides line up with TRBD2. The V segment lost 10 bases and the J segment 6 bases; nucleotides outside the gene matches: 10. This CDR3 is 15 amino acids long. The germline V gene encodes CDR1 MNHEY and CDR2 SVGEGT. The CDR3 region has the DNA TGTGCCACCGGGGGGACTAGCGGGAATCCGGATACGCAGTATTTT. Protein: CATGGTSGNPDTQYF.

This clonotype has just a few counts. The chain recombines TRBV12-3 or TRBV12-4 with TRBJ2-5, with TRBD2 matching over 8 bases. J gave up 4 bases and V 5 bases, and 9 bases lay outside the gene matches. The CDR3 has 15 residues. In nucleotides, the CDR3 is TGTGCCAGCAGTATGCTGGGACTAGTTGGAGAGACCCAGTACTTC. This codes for CASSMLGLVGETQYF.

A note on this clonotype: This may be a read error, as it is one base from a much larger clone. This rearrangement joins TRBV11-2 to TRBJ2-7, with a tentative D call TRBD1 (6 bases). The CDR3 extends over 13 amino acids. Germline assignment: CDR1 SGHAT and CDR2 FQNNGV. CDR3 bases: TGTGTCAGCAGCCGAGGACAGTCCTACGAGCAGTACTTC. Its protein is CVSSRGQSYEQYF.

The chain employs TRBV5-4 and TRBJ2-1, with 11 bases lining up with TRBD2. With V trimmed by 4 bases and J by 14 bases, 17 bases remained unmatched. The CDR3 consists of 16 residues. Germline V gene sequence: CDR1 SGHNT, CDR2 YYREEE (reference sequence). The CDR3 is CASSATGTSGLQPKFF. The CDR3 DNA follows: TGTGCCAGCAGCGCCACAGGGACTAGCGGACTCCAGCCGAAGTTCTTC.

To note about this clonotype: Germline is not matched at one junction end, which may reflect a read error. This chain uses TRBV4-1 with TRBJ1-2; D unresolved. Germline CDR1 and CDR2: MGHRA and YSYEKL. The CDR3 is made up of 16 amino acids. The chain's CDR3 is CASNQELGAGRFGYTF. The CDR3 DNA follows: TGCGCCAGCAACCAAGAATTAGGTGCGGGTCGTTTTGGCTACACCTTC.